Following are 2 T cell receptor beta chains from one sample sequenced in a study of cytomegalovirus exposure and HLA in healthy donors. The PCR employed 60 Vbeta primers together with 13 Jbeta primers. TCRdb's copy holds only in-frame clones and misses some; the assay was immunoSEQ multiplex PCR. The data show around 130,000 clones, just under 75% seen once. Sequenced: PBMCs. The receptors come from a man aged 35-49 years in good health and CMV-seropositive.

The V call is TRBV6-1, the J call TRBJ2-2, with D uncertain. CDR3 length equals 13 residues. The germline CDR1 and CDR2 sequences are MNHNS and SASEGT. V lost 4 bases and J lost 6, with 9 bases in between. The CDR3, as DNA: TGTGCCAGCAGTGTAACTCTAGCCGGGGAGCTGTTTTTT. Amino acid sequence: CASSVTLAGELFF.

This CDR3 is CASSQEQGYSNQPQHF. For the CDR3, the DNA is TGCGCCAGCAGCCAAGAACAGGGTTATAGCAATCAGCCCCAGCATTTT. This chain connects TRBV4-1 to TRBJ1-5; D may be TRBD1 (6 bases). With 0 bases removed from V and 0 bases from J, the gap between germline ends came to 9 bases. CDR3 length equals 16 residues. Looked up from germline, CDR1 is MGHRA and CDR2 is YSYEKL.